These 17 T cell receptor beta chains share one sample of origin, sequenced in a study of regulatory T cells in long-lasting Graves disease. Construction of TCR beta libraries relied on iRepertoire HTBI primers and on Arm-PCR targeting CDR3 regions. Each CDR3 protein gets one entry after TCRdb re-called the multiplex PCR reads with MiXCR. The top ten clones hold about 10% of a sample with hundreds of thousands of distinct CDR3 sequences, about 13% of them seen once. The time point is: newly diagnosed GD, antithyroid drugs for less than 3 months. TCR sequences were obtained from RNA taken from PBMCs. The sample also formed part of further work on T cells in Graves' hyperthyroidism and ophthalmopathy.

The input for sequencing was peripheral blood mononuclear cells (PBMCs), taken at new diagnosis, from a patient treated with antithyroid drugs. The source is a man aged 25 to 40 with Graves disease.

This clonotype has at least ten counts. The CDR3 reads CASSLAGSGANVLTF. CDR3 DNA sequence: TGTGCCAGCAGCTTAGCAGGGTCTGGGGCCAACGTCCTGACTTTC. The chain carries TRBV7-9 and TRBJ2-6; D is undetermined. The CDR3 loop spans 15 amino acids. V lost 0 bases and J 1 base, leaving 4 bases between the germline ends. Germline V gene sequence: CDR1 SEHNR, CDR2 FQNEAQ (reference sequence). Full variable domain (outside the CDR3, taken from reference TRBV7-9 and TRBJ2-6): DTGVSQNPRHKITKRGQNVTFRCDPISEHNRLYWYRQTLGQGPEFLTYFQNEAQLEKSRLLSDRFSAERPKGSFSTLEIQRTEQGDSAMYLCASSLAGSGANVLTFGAGSRLTVL.

A note on this clonotype: A much bigger clone sits one base away, suggesting this may be a read error. The chain links TRBV7-3 to TRBJ1-1; 7 bases line up with TRBD1. The germline V gene encodes CDR1 SGHTA and CDR2 FQGTGA. This CDR3 is 13 amino acids long. Germline trimming cut 6 bases from V and 6 bases from J; bases unmatched to any gene: 7. CDR3 in DNA: TGTGCCAGCAGAGAGACAGGGTACGCTGAAGCTTTCTTT. Translation gives CASRETGYAEAFF.

There are many counts of this clonotype. The chain has TRBV12-3 or TRBV12-4 and TRBJ2-7, with a possible D match to TRBD1 (5 bases). The CDR3 runs to 15 residues. With 1 base removed from V and 2 bases from J, the gap between germline ends came to 12 bases. Written as DNA, the CDR3 is TGTGCCAGCAGTTTAGAGGCAGGGCGAACCTACGAGCAGTACTTC. Residues: CASSLEAGRTYEQYF.

This clonotype has a count of ten or more. The chain links TRBV20-1 to TRBJ2-7; D call uncertain. This CDR3 has 10 residues. Germline values: CDR1 DFQATT, CDR2 SNEGSKA (reference sequence). The germline V and J ends were trimmed by 0 bases and 5 bases, with 2 bases remaining between them. Written as DNA, the CDR3 is TGCAGTGCTAGAGATCACGAGCAGTACTTC. It codes for CSARDHEQYF.

This clonotype was picked up many times. The chain uses TRBV20-1 and TRBJ2-2; 7 bases are shared with TRBD1. Germline loops: CDR1 DFQATT, CDR2 SNEGSKA (reference sequence). The ends lost 6 bases at V and 4 bases at J; junction bases unmatched: 8. This CDR3 spans 14 amino acids. CDR3 sequence (DNA): TGCAGTGCGACGGGACAGTCCGTCACCGGGGAGCTGTTTTTT. Translating gives CSATGQSVTGELFF.

As to this clonotype: This may arise from a read error, as a much more abundant clone is one base away. The chain links TRBV18 to TRBJ2-1; weak D call: TRBD2 (5 bases). The germline V and J ends were trimmed by 1 base and 9 bases, with 13 bases remaining between them. The CDR3 has 14 amino acids. Germline CDR1 KGHSH, CDR2 LQKENI. The chain's CDR3 is CASSPQTSGSEQFF. CDR3 coding DNA: TGTGCCAGCTCACCACAAACTTCGGGAAGTGAGCAGTTCTTC.

This sequence joins TRBV18 and TRBJ1-5, with D possibly matching TRBD1 (6 bases). Trimming removed 0 bases at V and 7 bases at J, with 13 bases between. Germline values: CDR1 KGHSH, CDR2 LQKENI. This CDR3 spans 15 amino acids. This chain's CDR3 is CASSPPTLQGQPQHF. The CDR3 DNA reads as TGTGCCAGCTCACCACCTACCCTTCAGGGGCAGCCCCAGCATTTT.

This clonotype has more than one count but fewer than ten. This rearrangement joins TRBV12-3 or TRBV12-4 to TRBJ1-6, with D unclear. CDR3 size: 13 residues. V lost 6 bases to trimming and J lost 10 bases, with 13 bases between them. In DNA, the CDR3 is TGTGCCAGCAGAACCCTCCAAGGGTCACCCCTCCACTTT. It encodes CASRTLQGSPLHF.

This clonotype was counted many times. This chain connects TRBV12-3 or TRBV12-4 to TRBJ2-1; 11 positions match TRBD2. V shed 5 bases and J 7 bases; nucleotides not matched to a gene: 10. The CDR3 is made up of 16 amino acids. In nucleotides, the CDR3 is TGTGCCAGCAGTGCTTTAGCGGGAGGGAATTGGAATGAGCAGTTCTTC. Its protein is CASSALAGGNWNEQFF.

In this sample, this clonotype turned up a few times. This chain joins TRBV3-1 and TRBJ2-1; no firm D call. Per germline, CDR1 LGHDT and CDR2 YNNKEL (reference sequence). V was cut by 0 bases and J by 3 bases, with 6 bases left in between. The length of the CDR3 is 14 residues. The CDR3 reads CASSQDPRYNEQFF. The CDR3 DNA reads TGTGCCAGCAGCCAAGATCCCCGCTACAATGAGCAGTTCTTC.

Remarks on this clonotype: This sequence may be a read error, since a much larger clone differs from it by one base. This chain links TRBV7-2 with TRBJ1-1; no reliable D call. Germline CDR1 and CDR2: SGHTA and FQGNSA. The germline V and J ends were trimmed by 1 base and 5 bases, with 14 bases remaining between them. The CDR3 spans 15 residues. The CDR3 here is CASSLVPAERTEAFF. The CDR3 nucleotides are TGTGCCAGCAGCTTAGTTCCGGCAGAGAGGACTGAAGCTTTCTTT. The full variable domain, with the rest looked up from reference TRBV7-2 and TRBJ1-1, is GAGVSQSPSNKVTEKGKDVELRCDPISGHTALYWYRQSLGQGLEFLIYFQGNSAPDKSGLPSDRFSAERTGGSVSTLTIQRTQQEDSAVYLCASSLVPAERTEAFFGQGTRLTVV.

Points on this clonotype: A much larger clone lies a single base off, so this may be a read error. The gene calls are TRBV5-1 and TRBJ2-3; D is unclear. This CDR3 spans 15 amino acids. CDR1 is SGHRS, CDR2 YFSETQ, per germline. The CDR3 loop is CVSSLRSASTDTQYF. CDR3 in DNA: TGCGTCAGCAGCTTGAGGTCCGCTAGCACAGATACGCAGTATTTT.

This clonotype was seen at least ten times. The chain couples TRBV28 to TRBJ2-7; D is undetermined. The CDR3 sequence is 12 residues long. V lost 5 bases, J lost 5 bases, and 10 bases lay in between. Per the germline V gene, CDR1 is MDHEN and CDR2 is SYDVKM. The CDR3 loop is CASSRPNHEQYF. The CDR3 DNA follows: TGTGCCAGCAGTCGTCCGAACCACGAGCAGTACTTC. The full variable domain, its missing parts supplied by reference TRBV28 and TRBJ2-7, is DVKVTQSSRYLVKRTGEKVFLECVQDMDHENMFWYRQDPGLGLRLIYFSYDVKMKEKGDIPEGYSVSREKKERFSLILESASTNQTSMYLCASSRPNHEQYFGPGTRLTVT.

There are many counts of this clonotype. The chain uses TRBV18 and TRBJ1-1; 7 nucleotides agree with TRBD1. The CDR3 contains 16 residues. Germline V gives CDR1 KGHSH, CDR2 LQKENI. Trimming took 2 bases from V and 2 from J; bases not matched to a gene: 8. The CDR3 DNA reads as TGTGCCAGCTCACCAGACAGGGCCCTTCTTAACACTGAAGCTTTCTTT. Its translation: CASSPDRALLNTEAFF.

Turning to this clonotype: Given a much more abundant clone one base away, this may be a read error. The J gene is TRBJ1-1, the V gene TRBV28; D remains ambiguous. V was pared by 8 bases and J by 6 bases, with 19 bases between. The germline gives CDR1 MDHEN, CDR2 SYDVKM. This CDR3 is 14 amino acids long. The CDR3: CASSLRANWAEAFF. The CDR3 DNA reads TGTGCCAGCTCCTTGAGGGCCAACTGGGCTGAAGCTTTCTTT.

The V and J genes are TRBV5-1 and TRBJ1-6; tentatively, D is TRBD1 (5 bases). V lost 5 bases, J lost 10 bases, and 22 bases lay in between. Germline CDR1 reads SGHRS; CDR2 reads YFSETQ. This CDR3 has 16 amino acids. This chain's CDR3 is CASRELSGDVGSPLHF. The CDR3 DNA follows: TGCGCCAGCAGGGAATTGAGCGGGGACGTTGGATCACCCCTCCACTTT.

This clonotype has a count of ten or more. V usage is TRBV29-1 and J usage is TRBJ2-1, with 7 bases aligning to TRBD1. The ends lost 4 bases at V and 3 bases at J; junction bases unmatched: 6. The germline gives CDR1 SQVTM, CDR2 ANQGSEA. This CDR3 has 14 residues. CDR3 loop: CSVVKDRLYNEQFF. In DNA, the CDR3 is TGCAGCGTTGTTAAGGACAGGCTCTACAATGAGCAGTTCTTC.